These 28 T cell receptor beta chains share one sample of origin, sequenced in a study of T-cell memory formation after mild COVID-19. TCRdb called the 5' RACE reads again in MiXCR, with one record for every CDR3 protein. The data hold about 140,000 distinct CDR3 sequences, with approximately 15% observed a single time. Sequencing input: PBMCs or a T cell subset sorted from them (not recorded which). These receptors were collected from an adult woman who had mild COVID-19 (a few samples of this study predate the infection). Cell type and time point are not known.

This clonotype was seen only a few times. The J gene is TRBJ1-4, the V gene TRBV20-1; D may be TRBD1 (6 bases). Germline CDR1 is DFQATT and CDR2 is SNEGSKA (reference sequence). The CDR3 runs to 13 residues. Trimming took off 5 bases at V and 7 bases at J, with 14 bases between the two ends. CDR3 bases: TGCAGTGCTCAAACAGGGATGGGTGAAAAACTGTTTTTT. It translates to CSAQTGMGEKLFF.

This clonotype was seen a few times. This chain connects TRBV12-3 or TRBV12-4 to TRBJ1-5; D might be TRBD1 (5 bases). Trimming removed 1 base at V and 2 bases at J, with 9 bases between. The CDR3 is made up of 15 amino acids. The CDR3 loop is CASSLEGIGNQPQHF. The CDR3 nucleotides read TGTGCCAGCAGTTTAGAGGGGATAGGCAATCAGCCCCAGCATTTT.

In DNA, the CDR3 is TGTGCCAGCAGTTACCAGGGTTTCGGGGCCTACGAGCAGTACTTC. It encodes CASSYQGFGAYEQYF. The genes are TRBV6-5 and TRBJ2-7, with D perhaps being TRBD1 or TRBD2 (5 bases each). The V and J ends lost 2 bases and 2 bases respectively, with 13 bases between them. The germline CDR1 and CDR2 sequences are MNHEY and SVGAGI. This CDR3 region has 15 residues.

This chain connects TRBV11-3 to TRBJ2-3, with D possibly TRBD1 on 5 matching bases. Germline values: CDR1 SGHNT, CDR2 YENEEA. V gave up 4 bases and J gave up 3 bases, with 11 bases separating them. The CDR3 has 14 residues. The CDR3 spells CASSSGARTDTQYF. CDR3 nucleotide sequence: TGTGCCAGCAGCTCTGGGGCGCGGACAGATACGCAGTATTTT.

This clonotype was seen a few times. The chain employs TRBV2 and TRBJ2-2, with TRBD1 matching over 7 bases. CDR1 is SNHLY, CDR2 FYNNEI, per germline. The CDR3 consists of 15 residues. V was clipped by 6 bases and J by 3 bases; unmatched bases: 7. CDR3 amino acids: CASSQGQPHTGELFF. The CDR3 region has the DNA TGTGCCAGCAGCCAGGGACAGCCCCACACCGGGGAGCTGTTTTTT.

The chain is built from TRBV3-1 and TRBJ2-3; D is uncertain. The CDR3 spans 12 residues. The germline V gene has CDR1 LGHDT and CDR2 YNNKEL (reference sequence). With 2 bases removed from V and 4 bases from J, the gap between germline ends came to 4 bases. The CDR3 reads CASSQWADTQYF. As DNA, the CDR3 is TGTGCCAGCAGCCAATGGGCAGATACGCAGTATTTT.

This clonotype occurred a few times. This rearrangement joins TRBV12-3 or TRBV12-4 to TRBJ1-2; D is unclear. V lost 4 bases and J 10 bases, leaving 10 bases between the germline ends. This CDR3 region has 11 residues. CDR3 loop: CASSSRFAYTF. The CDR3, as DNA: TGTGCCAGCAGTTCCAGATTTGCCTACACCTTC.

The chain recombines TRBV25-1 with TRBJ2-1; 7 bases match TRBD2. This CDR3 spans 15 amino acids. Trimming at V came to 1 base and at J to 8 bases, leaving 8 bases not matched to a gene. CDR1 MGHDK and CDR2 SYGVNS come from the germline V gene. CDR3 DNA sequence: TGTGCCAGCAGTGAATGGGGGGGTAGTTCATATGAGCAGTTCTTC. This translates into CASSEWGGSSYEQFF.

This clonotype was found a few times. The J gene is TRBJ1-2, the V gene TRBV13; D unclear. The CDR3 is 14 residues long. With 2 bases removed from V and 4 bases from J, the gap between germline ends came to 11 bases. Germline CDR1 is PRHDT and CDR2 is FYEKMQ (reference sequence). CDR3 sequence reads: CASSLTGDFYGYTF. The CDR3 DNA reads TGTGCCAGCAGCTTAACTGGGGATTTCTATGGCTACACCTTC. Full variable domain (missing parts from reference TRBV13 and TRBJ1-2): AAGVIQSPRHLIKEKRETATLKCYPIPRHDTVYWYQQGPGQDPQFLISFYEKMQSDKGSIPDRFSAQQFSDYHSELNMSSLELGDSALYFCASSLTGDFYGYTFGSGTRLTVV.

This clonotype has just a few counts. Written as DNA, the CDR3 is TGTGCCAGCAGTTTATCTTTGGGGGTGCAGTACTTC. Translating gives CASSLSLGVQYF. This sequence joins TRBV12-3 or TRBV12-4 and TRBJ2-7; D may correspond to TRBD1 or TRBD2 (5 bases each). This CDR3 is built from 12 residues. The V end lost 2 bases, the J end lost 9 bases, and 11 bases lay between the germline ends.

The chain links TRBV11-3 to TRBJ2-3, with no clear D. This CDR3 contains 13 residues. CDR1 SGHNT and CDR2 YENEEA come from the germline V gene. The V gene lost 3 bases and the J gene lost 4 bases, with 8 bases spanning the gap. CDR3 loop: CASSFRIPDTQYF. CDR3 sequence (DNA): TGTGCCAGCAGCTTCCGTATTCCAGATACGCAGTATTTT. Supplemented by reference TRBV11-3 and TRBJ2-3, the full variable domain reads EAGVVQSPRYKIIEKKQPVAFWCNPISGHNTLYWYLQNLGQGPELLIRYENEEAVDDSQLPKDRFSAERLKGVDSTLKIQPAELGDSAVYLCASSFRIPDTQYFGPGTRLTVL.

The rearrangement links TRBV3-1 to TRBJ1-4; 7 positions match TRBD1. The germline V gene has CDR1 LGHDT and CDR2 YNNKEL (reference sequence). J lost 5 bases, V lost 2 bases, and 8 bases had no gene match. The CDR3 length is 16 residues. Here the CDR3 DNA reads TGTGCCAGCAGCCAATTCCCGGGACAGATGAATGAAAAACTGTTTTTT. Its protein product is CASSQFPGQMNEKLFF.

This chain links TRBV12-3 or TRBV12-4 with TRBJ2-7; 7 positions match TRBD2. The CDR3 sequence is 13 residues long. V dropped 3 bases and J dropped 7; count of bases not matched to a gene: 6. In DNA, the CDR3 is TGTGCCAGCAGTTTGGGAGGGTTGGGAGAGCAGTACTTC. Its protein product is CASSLGGLGEQYF.

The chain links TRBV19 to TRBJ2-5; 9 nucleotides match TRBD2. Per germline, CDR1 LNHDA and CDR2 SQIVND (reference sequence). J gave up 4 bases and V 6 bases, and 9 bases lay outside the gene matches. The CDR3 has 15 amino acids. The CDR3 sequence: CASRSSGSWGETQYF. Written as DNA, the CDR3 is TGTGCCAGTAGGAGTAGCGGGAGCTGGGGAGAGACCCAGTACTTC.

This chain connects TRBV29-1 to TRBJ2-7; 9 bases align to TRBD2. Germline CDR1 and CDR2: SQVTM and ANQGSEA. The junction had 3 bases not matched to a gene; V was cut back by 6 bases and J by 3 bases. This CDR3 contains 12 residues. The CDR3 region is CSVSSGIYEQYF. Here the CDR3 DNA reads TGCAGCGTGTCTAGCGGGATCTACGAGCAGTACTTC.

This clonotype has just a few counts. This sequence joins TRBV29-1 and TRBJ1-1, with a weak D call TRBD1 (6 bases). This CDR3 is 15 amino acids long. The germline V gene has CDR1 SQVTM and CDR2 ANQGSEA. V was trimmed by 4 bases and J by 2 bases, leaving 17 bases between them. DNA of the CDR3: TGCAGCGTTGCCGGGGGGACGGGGGCTAACACTGAAGCTTTCTTT. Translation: CSVAGGTGANTEAFF.

CDR3 nucleotide sequence: TGTGCCAGTAGTATCGGCACCGCGGGGTACGAGCAGTACTTC. Residues: CASSIGTAGYEQYF. The genes are TRBV19 and TRBJ2-7; TRBD2 might be the D (6 bases). The V gene lost 3 bases and the J gene lost 4 bases, with 13 bases spanning the gap. The CDR3 is 14 residues long. Germline CDR1 LNHDA, CDR2 SQIVND (reference sequence).

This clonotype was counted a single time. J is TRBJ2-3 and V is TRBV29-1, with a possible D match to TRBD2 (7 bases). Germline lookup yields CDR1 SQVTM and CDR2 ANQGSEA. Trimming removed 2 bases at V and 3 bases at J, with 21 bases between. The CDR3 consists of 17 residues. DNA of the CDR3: TGCAGCGTTGAAAAGGTTCGGGGGGCTATCAAAACAGATACGCAGTATTTT. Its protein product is CSVEKVRGAIKTDTQYF.

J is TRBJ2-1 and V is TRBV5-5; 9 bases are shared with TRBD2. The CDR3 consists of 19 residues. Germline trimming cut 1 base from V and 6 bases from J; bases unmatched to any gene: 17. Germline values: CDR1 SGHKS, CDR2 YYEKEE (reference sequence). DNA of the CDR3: TGTGCCAGCAGCTTGTCTGGCCTAGCGGGACGACGGCGTTTCAATGAGCAGTTCTTC. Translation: CASSLSGLAGRRRFNEQFF.

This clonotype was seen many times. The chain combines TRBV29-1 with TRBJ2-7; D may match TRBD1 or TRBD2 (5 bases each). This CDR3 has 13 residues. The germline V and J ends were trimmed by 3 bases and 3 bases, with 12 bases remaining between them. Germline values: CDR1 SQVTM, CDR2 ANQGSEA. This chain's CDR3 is CSVEVGPGYEQYF. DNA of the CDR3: TGCAGCGTTGAGGTGGGACCAGGCTACGAGCAGTACTTC.

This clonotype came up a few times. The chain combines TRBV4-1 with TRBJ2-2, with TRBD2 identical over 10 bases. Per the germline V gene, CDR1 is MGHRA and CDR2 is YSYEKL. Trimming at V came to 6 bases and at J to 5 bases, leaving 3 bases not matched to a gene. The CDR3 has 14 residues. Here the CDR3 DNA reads TGCGCCAGCAGAAGCGGGGGGGCAACCGGGGAGCTGTTTTTT. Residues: CASRSGGATGELFF.

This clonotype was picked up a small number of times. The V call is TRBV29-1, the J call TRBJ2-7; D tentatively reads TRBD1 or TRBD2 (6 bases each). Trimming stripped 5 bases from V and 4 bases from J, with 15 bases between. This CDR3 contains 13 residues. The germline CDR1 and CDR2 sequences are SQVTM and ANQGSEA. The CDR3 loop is CSVYREGGYEQYF. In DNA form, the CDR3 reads TGCAGCGTTTACCGCGAGGGGGGATACGAGCAGTACTTC.

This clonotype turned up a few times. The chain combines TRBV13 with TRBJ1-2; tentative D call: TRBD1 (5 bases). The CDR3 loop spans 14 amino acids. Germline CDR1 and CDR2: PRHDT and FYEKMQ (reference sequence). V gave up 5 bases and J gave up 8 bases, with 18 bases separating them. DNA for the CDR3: TGTGCCAGCAGCACAAGAGGTGACAGAGGCGGCTACACCTTC. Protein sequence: CASSTRGDRGGYTF.

Written as DNA, the CDR3 is TGTGCCAGCAGTTTACTGGGGGGCCCCCTCTACGAGCAGTACTTC. Protein product: CASSLLGGPLYEQYF. The chain joins TRBV12-3 or TRBV12-4 to TRBJ2-7; either TRBD1 or TRBD2 may supply D (6 bases each). The CDR3 is 15 residues long. V was pared by 2 bases and J by 3 bases, with 14 bases between.

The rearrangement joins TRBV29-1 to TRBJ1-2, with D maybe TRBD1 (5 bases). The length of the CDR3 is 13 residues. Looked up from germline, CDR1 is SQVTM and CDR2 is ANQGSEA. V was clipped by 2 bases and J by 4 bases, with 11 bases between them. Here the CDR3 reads CSVEFGRGYGYTF. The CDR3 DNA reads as TGCAGCGTTGAATTCGGGAGGGGCTATGGCTACACCTTC.

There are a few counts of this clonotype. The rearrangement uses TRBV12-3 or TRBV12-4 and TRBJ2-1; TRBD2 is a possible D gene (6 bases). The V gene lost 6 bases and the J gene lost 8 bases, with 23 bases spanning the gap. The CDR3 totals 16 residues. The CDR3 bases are TGTGCCAGCAGCCGTGGTTTACTAGCATCCGACGATGAGCAGTTCTTC. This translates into CASSRGLLASDDEQFF.

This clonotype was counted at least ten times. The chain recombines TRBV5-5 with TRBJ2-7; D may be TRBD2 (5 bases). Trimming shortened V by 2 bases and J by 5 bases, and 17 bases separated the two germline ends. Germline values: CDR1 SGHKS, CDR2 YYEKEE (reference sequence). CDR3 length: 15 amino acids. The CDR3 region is CASSFLPAVGNEQYF. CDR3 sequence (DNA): TGTGCCAGCAGCTTTCTGCCCGCTGTCGGGAACGAGCAGTACTTC.

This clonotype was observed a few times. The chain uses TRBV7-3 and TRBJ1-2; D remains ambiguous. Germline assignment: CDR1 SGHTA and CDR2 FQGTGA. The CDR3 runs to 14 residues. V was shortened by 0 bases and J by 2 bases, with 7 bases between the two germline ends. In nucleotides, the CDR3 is TGTGCCAGCAGCTTAACAACTACCAACTATGGCTACACCTTC. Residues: CASSLTTTNYGYTF.